This entry lists 3 T cell receptor beta chains sequenced from one sample in a study of neurological immune-mediated disorders. TCRdb used MiXCR to reprocess the 5' RACE reads, holding one entry per CDR3 protein. The sample yields more than 50,000 distinct CDR3 sequences, 20% to 30% seen once. Time point reported: technical triplicate 2. Sample: PBMCs. All receptors come from a man aged 60-69 years with HTLV-1-associated myelopathy (HAM/TSP).

Concerning this clonotype itself: Given a much more abundant clone one base away, this may be a read error. The chain couples TRBV6-6 to TRBJ2-1, with D possibly TRBD2 on 5 matching bases. The V gene lost 8 bases and the J gene lost 4 bases, with 21 bases spanning the gap. The germline V gene has CDR1 MNHNY and CDR2 SVGAGI (reference sequence). This CDR3 is 16 amino acids long. CDR3 residues: CASLTPASWTYNEQFF. As DNA, the CDR3 is TGTGCCAGCCTGACTCCGGCTAGCTGGACGTACAATGAGCAGTTCTTC.

This clonotype was seen repeatedly, ten times or more. The rearrangement links TRBV5-1 to TRBJ1-1, with TRBD1 matching 12 bases. Trimming cost V 3 bases and J 7 bases; bases outside gene matches: 4. This CDR3 region has 14 residues. Per germline, CDR1 SGHRS and CDR2 YFSETQ. Here the CDR3 reads CASSWDRGLGEAFF. The CDR3 nucleotides read TGCGCCAGCAGCTGGGACAGGGGGCTGGGTGAAGCTTTCTTT.

This clonotype was observed many times. This chain connects TRBV20-1 to TRBJ2-5, with 10 bases identical to TRBD2. The CDR3 contains 15 residues. J gave up 1 base and V 5 bases, and 7 bases lay outside the gene matches. Germline lookup yields CDR1 DFQATT and CDR2 SNEGSKA (reference sequence). Written as DNA, the CDR3 is TGCAGTGCTCACGAACTAGCGGGAAGCCAAGAGACCCAGTACTTC. This gives the protein CSAHELAGSQETQYF.